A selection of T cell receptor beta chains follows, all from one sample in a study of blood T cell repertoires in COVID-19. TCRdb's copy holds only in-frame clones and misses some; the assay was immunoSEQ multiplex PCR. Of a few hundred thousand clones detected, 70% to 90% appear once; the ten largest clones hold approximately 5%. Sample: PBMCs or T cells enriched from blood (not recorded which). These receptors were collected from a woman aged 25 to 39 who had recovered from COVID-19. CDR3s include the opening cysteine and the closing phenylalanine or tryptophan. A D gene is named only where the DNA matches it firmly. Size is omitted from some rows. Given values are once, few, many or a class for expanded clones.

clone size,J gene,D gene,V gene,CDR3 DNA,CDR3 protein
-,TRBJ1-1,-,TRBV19,TGTGCCAGTAGTAAAGGGGTTCGGACTGAAGCTTTCTTT,CASSKGVRTEAFF
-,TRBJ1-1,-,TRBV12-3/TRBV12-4,TGTGCCAGCAGTTCACCGGGACTGGAAGCTTTCTTT,CASSSPGLEAFF
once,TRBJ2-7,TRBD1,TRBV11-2,TGTGCCAGCAGCTCCGGGACAGGGGGTGTTTACGAGCAGTACTTC,CASSSGTGGVYEQYF
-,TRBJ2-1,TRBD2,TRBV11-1,TGTGCCAGCAGCTTATACCTAGCGGGAGACAATGAGCAGTTCTTC,CASSLYLAGDNEQFF
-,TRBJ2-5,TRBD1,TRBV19,TGTGCCAGTAGTCGGACAGGGGTCGAGACCCAGTACTTC,CASSRTGVETQYF
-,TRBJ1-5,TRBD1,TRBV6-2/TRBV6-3,TGTGCCAGCAGTGCCGGGACAGACGTCCGGGAGCATTTT,CASSAGTDVREHF
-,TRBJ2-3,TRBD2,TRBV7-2,TGTGCCAGCAGCCGCGGACTAGCGGGGGCCTCTAGCACAGATACGCAGTATTTT,CASSRGLAGASSTDTQYF
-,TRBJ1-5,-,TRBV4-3,TGCGCCAGCAGCCAAGACCCCGACAGGAATCAGCCCCAGCATTTT,CASSQDPDRNQPQHF
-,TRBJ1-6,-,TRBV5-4,TGTGCCAGCAGCAGGGGCCCAGTTCTTGGGTCACCCCTCCACTTT,CASSRGPVLGSPLHF
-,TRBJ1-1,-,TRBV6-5,TGTGCCAGCACCACCTCGACTGGAAACACTGAAGCTTTCTTT,CASTTSTGNTEAFF
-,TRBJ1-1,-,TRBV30,TGTGCCTGGAGTTCCGGGACTGAAGCTTTCTTT,CAWSSGTEAFF
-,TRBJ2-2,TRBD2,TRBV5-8,TGTGCCAGCAGCTCGTGGACTAGCGAGAACACCGGGGAGCTGTTTTTT,CASSSWTSENTGELFF
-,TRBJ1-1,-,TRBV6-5,TGTGCCAGCAGCCCCGCGGGAGCCGAAGCTTTCTTT,CASSPAGAEAFF
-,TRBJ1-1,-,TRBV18,TGTGCCAGCTCACTCGGACAGTTGAACACTGAAGCTTTCTTT,CASSLGQLNTEAFF
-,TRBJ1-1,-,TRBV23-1,TGCGCCAGCAGTCAATCTGAGGAAATCACTGAAGCTTTCTTT,CASSQSEEITEAFF
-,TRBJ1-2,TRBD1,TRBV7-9,TGTGCCAGCAGCCCGGGACAGGGGATTATTATTGAAGGCTACACCTTC,CASSPGQGIIIEGYTF
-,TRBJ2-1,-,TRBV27,TGTGCCAGCACGAGGGCGGCGTACAATGAGCAGTTCTTC,CASTRAAYNEQFF